Listed below are T cell receptor beta chains from one sample, sequenced in a study of blood T cell repertoires in COVID-19. Produced via immunoSEQ multiplex PCR; TCRdb's table is partial and in-frame only. Among about 300,000 clones listed, about 85% were seen once. The specimen sequenced was PBMCs or T cells enriched from blood (not recorded which). The receptors stem from a woman under 40 who had recovered from COVID-19. CDR3s include the opening cysteine and the closing phenylalanine or tryptophan.

v_gene	CDR3aa
TRBV19	CASSMEGAHFEQYF
TRBV4-1	CASSQDRNRGYEQYF
TRBV27	CASSSGHTPNTEAFF
TRBV7-8	CASSSTDRGYGYTF
TRBV19	CASSIRGQSYNEQFF
TRBV29-1	CSVRGSGGAADTQYF
TRBV6-5	CASSYRDSTTNEKLFF
TRBV4-1	CASSSGGGRYEKLFF
TRBV19	CASSDFTGGRYEQYF
TRBV7-2	CASSLARGRLHYGYTF